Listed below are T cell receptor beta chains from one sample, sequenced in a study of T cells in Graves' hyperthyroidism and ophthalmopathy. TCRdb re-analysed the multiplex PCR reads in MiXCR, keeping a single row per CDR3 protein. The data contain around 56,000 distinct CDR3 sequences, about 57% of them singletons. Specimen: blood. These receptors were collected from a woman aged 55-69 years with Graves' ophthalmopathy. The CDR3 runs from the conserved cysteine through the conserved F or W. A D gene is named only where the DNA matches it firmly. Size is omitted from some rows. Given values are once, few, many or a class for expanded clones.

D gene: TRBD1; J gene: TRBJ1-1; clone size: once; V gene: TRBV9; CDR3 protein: CASSVAGDRGVEAFF; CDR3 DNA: TGTGCCAGCAGCGTAGCTGGAGACAGGGGAGTAGAAGCTTTCTTT
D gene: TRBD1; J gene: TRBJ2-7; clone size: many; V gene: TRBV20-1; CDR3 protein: CSARDSRDRGYEQYF; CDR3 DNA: TGCAGTGCTAGAGATAGCAGGGACAGGGGTTACGAGCAGTACTTC
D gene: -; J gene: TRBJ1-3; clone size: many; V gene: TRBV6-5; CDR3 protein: CATKEQGSGNTIYF; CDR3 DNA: TGTGCCACCAAGGAACAGGGCTCTGGAAACACCATATATTTT
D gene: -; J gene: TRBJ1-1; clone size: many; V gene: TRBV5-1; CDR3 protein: CASSFGAEAFF; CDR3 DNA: TGCGCCAGCAGCTTTGGGGCCGAAGCTTTCTTT
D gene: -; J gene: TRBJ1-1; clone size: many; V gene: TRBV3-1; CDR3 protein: CASSHPSVDTEAFF; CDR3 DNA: TGTGCCAGCAGCCACCCTTCGGTGGACACTGAAGCTTTCTTT
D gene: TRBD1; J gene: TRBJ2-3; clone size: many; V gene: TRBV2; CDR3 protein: CASSEVGQGTDTQYF; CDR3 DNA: TGTGCCAGCAGTGAAGTAGGACAGGGCACAGATACGCAGTATTTT
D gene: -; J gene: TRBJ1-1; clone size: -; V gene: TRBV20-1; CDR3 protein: CSARDGWTDMNTEAFF; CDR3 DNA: TGCAGTGCTAGAGATGGATGGACGGACATGAACACTGAAGCTTTCTTT
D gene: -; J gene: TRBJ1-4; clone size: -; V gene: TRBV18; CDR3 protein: CASSPEGGMFVEKLLF; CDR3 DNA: TGTGCCAGCTCACCGGAAGGAGGGATGTTTGTAGAAAAACTGCTTTTT
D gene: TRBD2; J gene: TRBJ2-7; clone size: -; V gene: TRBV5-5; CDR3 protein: CAWRSRTSGSIICEQYF; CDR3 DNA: TGTGCCTGGAGGTCACGGACTAGCGGGAGTATAATCTGCGAGCAGTACTTC
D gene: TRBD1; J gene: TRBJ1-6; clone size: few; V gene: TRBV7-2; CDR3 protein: CASSLVGTGENSPLHF; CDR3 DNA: TGTGCCAGCAGCTTAGTAGGGACAGGGGAGAATTCACCCCTCCACTTT
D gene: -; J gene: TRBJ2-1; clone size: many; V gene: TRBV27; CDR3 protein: CASSLSVGEQFF; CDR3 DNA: TGTGCCAGCAGTTTATCCGTGGGTGAGCAGTTCTTC
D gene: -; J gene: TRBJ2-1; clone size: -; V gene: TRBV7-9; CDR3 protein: CASSLGPGLEGEQFF; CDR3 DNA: TGTGCCAGCAGCTTAGGACCGGGACTCGAGGGTGAGCAGTTCTTC
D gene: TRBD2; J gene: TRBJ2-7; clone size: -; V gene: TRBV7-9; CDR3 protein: CASSQGLAYEQYF; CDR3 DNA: TGCGCCAGCAGCCAGGGACTAGCCTACGAGCAGTACTTC
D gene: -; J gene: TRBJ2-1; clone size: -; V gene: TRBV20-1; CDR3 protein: CSARGGIGTNSYNEQFF; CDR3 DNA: TGCAGTGCTAGAGGGGGGATAGGAACCAACTCATACAATGAGCAGTTCTTC
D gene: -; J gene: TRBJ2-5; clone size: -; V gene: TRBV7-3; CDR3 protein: CASSYEQGTQYF; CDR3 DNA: TGTGCCAGCAGTTACGAACAAGGTACCCAGTACTTC
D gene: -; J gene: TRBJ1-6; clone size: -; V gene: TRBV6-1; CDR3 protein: CASSARDNKGSPLHF; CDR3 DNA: TGTGCCAGCAGCGCCAGGGACAATAAGGGATCACCCCTCCACTTT
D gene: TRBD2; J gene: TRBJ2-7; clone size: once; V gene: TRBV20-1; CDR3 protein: CSASSESGGSNKQYF; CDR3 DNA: TGCAGTGCCAGCAGCGAGTCGGGGGGGTCCAATAAGCAGTACTTC
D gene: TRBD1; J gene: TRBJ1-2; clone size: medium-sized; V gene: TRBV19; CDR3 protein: CASSLTDRAGYTF; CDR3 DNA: TGTGCCAGTAGTCTAACCGACAGGGCTGGCTACACCTTC
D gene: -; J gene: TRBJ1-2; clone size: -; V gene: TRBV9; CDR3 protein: CASSVVGGGYTF; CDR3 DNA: TGTGCCAGCAGCGTAGTGGGCGGAGGCTACACCTTC
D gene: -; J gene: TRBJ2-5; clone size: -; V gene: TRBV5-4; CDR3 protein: CAKSWLGQETQYF; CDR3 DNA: TGTGCCAAGAGTTGGTTGGGACAAGAGACCCAGTACTTC
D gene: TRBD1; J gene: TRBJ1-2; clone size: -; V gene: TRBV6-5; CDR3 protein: CASSRGGTDSGYTF; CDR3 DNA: TGTGCTAGCAGTCGAGGGGGCACGGACTCTGGCTACACCTTC
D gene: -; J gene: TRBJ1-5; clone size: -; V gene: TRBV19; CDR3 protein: CASRMEHMGPQHF; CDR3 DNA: TGTGCCAGTAGGATGGAGCATATGGGGCCCCAGCATTTT
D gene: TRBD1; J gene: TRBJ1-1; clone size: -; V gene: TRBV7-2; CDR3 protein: CASSSTGGVHTEAFF; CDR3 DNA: TGTGCCAGCAGCTCGACAGGGGGCGTTCACACTGAAGCTTTCTTT
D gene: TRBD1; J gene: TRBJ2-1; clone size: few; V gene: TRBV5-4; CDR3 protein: CASRTGTGAYNEQFF; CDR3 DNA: TGTGCCAGCAGAACCGGGACAGGCGCCTACAATGAGCAGTTCTTC
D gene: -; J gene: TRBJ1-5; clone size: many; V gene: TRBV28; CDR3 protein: CASKEGSNQPQHF; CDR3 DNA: TGTGCCAGCAAGGAGGGTAGCAATCAGCCCCAGCATTTT
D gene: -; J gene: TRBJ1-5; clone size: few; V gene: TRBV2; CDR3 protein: CASSENRGVSNQPQHF; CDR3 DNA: TGTGCCAGCAGTGAAAACAGAGGGGTGAGCAATCAGCCCCAGCATTTT
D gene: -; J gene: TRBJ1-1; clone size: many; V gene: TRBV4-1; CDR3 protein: CASSPREAMNTEAFF; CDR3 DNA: TGCGCCAGCAGCCCGAGGGAGGCCATGAACACTGAAGCTTTCTTT
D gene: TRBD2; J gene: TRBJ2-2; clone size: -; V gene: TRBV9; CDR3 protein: CASSGGSWGSGELFF; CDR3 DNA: TGTGCCAGCAGCGGCGGGAGCTGGGGCTCCGGGGAGCTGTTTTTT
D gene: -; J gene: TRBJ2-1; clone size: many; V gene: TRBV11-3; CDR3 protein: CASSLGNYNEQFF; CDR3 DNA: TGTGCCAGCAGCTTAGGGAACTACAATGAGCAGTTCTTC
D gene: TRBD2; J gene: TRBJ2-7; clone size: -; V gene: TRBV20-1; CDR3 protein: CRGGGHSYEQYF; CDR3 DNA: TGCAGGGGCGGGGGGCACTCCTACGAGCAGTACTTC
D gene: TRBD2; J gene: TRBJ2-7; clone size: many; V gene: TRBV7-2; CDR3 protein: CASSFRAGGPHEQYF; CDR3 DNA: TGTGCCAGCAGCTTTCGAGCGGGGGGGCCCCACGAGCAGTACTTC
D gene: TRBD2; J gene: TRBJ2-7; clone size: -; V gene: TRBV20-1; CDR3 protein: CSARAGGAREQYF; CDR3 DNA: TGCAGTGCTAGGGCCGGGGGGGCTCGGGAGCAGTACTTC
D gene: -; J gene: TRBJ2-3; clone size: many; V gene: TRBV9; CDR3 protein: CASSVGPEGTDTQYF; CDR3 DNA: TGTGCCAGCAGCGTAGGGCCAGAAGGAACAGATACGCAGTATTTT
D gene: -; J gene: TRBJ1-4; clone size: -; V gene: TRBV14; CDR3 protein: CAGAGSAGPEDEKLFF; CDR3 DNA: TGTGCAGGGGCGGGGTCCGCAGGGCCCGAGGATGAAAAACTGTTTTTT
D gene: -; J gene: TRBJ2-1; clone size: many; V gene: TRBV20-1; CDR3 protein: CSARAFSWSPRSGEQFF; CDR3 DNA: TGCAGTGCTAGAGCTTTTTCTTGGTCCCCGAGGTCTGGAGAGCAGTTCTTC
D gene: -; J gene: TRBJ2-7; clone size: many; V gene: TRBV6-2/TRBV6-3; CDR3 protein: CASSYPWTEQYF; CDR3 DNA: TGTGCCAGCAGTTACCCGTGGACCGAGCAGTACTTC
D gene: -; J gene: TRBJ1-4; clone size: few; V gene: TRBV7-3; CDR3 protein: CASGLAGRYNEKLFF; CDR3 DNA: TGTGCCAGCGGACTAGCGGGACGGTACAATGAAAAACTGTTTTTT